This is a list of T cell receptor beta chains from one sample in a study of control samples from healthy donors and cancer patients. Repertoires were generated with immunoSEQ multiplex PCR, while TCRdb's copy carries only in-frame clones and drops some. The top ten clones hold 1.2% of a sample with about 60,000 clones, roughly nine tenths of them seen once. Material for sequencing was PBMCs. The receptors were sampled from a woman in her fifties or sixties with colorectal cancer. Each CDR3 is given with its conserved first and last residue. D genes are given only for firm matches. Only some rows state a clone size, as once, few, many or a class for expanded clones.

j_call d_call clone_size v_call cdr3_nt cdr3_aa
TRBJ1-2 TRBD1 NA TRBV10-3 TGTGCCATCAGTGATCAAGGACAGGGCCCCGATGGCTACACCTTC CAISDQGQGPDGYTF
TRBJ2-1 TRBD2 NA TRBV5-1 TGCGCCAGCAGCTTGTGGCCGGGGGGGCGCGATGAGCAGTTCTTC CASSLWPGGRDEQFF
TRBJ2-5 NA NA TRBV19 TGTGCCAGTAGTATCGTAGACCAAGAGACCCAGTACTTC CASSIVDQETQYF
TRBJ2-2 NA once TRBV7-3 TGTGCCAGCAGCTTAAATCCCCAGGGGGGTAGCACCGGGGAGCTGTTTTTT CASSLNPQGGSTGELFF
TRBJ2-1 NA NA TRBV7-2 TGTGCCAGCAGCTTACCGACACTAGATTTCAAGCAGTTCTTC CASSLPTLDFKQFF
TRBJ2-2 NA NA TRBV11-3 TGTGCCAGCAGCCTAGTGCCAAACACCGGGGAGCTGTTTTTT CASSLVPNTGELFF
TRBJ2-5 NA NA TRBV7-9 TGTGCCAGCAGCTTAGCCGGTTCCCAAGAGACCCAGTACTTC CASSLAGSQETQYF
TRBJ2-7 TRBD1 NA TRBV7-9 TGTGCCAGCAGCGATACAGGGGGCCTCGACGAGCAGTACTTC CASSDTGGLDEQYF
TRBJ1-3 NA NA TRBV5-4 TGTGCCAGCAGCTTTAAGCAGGGCCCACGACTTTCTGGAAACACCATATATTTT CASSFKQGPRLSGNTIYF
TRBJ2-1 TRBD2 NA TRBV10-1 TGCGCCAGCAGTAGCGGGGACCCCTACAATGAGCAGTTCTTC CASSSGDPYNEQFF
TRBJ1-2 TRBD1 NA TRBV18 TGTGCCAGCTCACCCGGAACGGGACAGGGATTGGGGTATGGCTACACCTTC CASSPGTGQGLGYGYTF
TRBJ2-3 TRBD1 NA TRBV28 TGTGCCAGCAGTCCCCCGGGACAGGGATCAGATACGCAGTATTTT CASSPPGQGSDTQYF
TRBJ2-3 NA NA TRBV9 TGTGCCAGCAGCAGTCGGGTTACTAGCACAGATACGCAGTATTTT CASSSRVTSTDTQYF
TRBJ1-3 NA few TRBV3-1/TRBV3-2 TGTGCCAGCAGCCAAAGGAACCTGGGGTCTGGAAACACCATATATTTT CASSQRNLGSGNTIYF
TRBJ1-2 NA few TRBV18 TGTGCCAGCTCACCGGACGGGACTGACTATGGCTACACCTTC CASSPDGTDYGYTF
TRBJ1-5 TRBD1 NA TRBV7-8 TGTGCCAGCACCCTGGACAGGGGTCAGCCCCAGCATTTT CASTLDRGQPQHF
TRBJ1-1 NA NA TRBV6-5 TGTGCCAGCAGAGCCCACCAGGGGCTATACACTGAAGCTTTCTTT CASRAHQGLYTEAFF
TRBJ2-5 NA NA TRBV4-2 TGTGCCAGCAGCCGAAGCTTGGGACCTCCTTCGGCAGAGACCCAGTACTTC CASSRSLGPPSAETQYF
TRBJ1-2 NA NA TRBV9 TGTGCCAGCAGCCCACTATCTGGGGGGGATGGCTACACCTTC CASSPLSGGDGYTF
TRBJ1-6 TRBD1 medium-sized TRBV19 TGTGCCAGTAGTTCGGACAGGGTCCCGGGCTCACCCCTCCACTTT CASSSDRVPGSPLHF
TRBJ2-7 TRBD2 NA TRBV5-6 TGTGCCAGCAGCTTCGGACTAGCAAGTTACGAGCAGTACTTC CASSFGLASYEQYF
TRBJ1-3 NA NA TRBV7-9 TGTGCCAGCAGCTTGGGTTCCGGTCCCGCGACTGGAAACACCATATATTTT CASSLGSGPATGNTIYF
TRBJ2-2 NA NA TRBV15 TGTGCCACCAGCAGAATAACACCATCGAACACCGGGGAGCTGTTTTTT CATSRITPSNTGELFF
TRBJ2-5 NA NA TRBV5-1 TGCGCCAGCAGCTGGGGGTCGAGCCAAGAGACCCAGTACTTC CASSWGSSQETQYF
TRBJ1-5 TRBD1 NA TRBV5-5 TGTGCCAGCAGCTTGTGGACAGGGGTAAATCAGCCCCAGCATTTT CASSLWTGVNQPQHF
TRBJ1-6 NA NA TRBV27 TGTGCCAGCAGTTTAGCACAGGGCATAAATTCACCCCTCCACTTT CASSLAQGINSPLHF
TRBJ2-1 NA NA TRBV6-5 TGTGCCAGCACTAACAGGGGAGGAGGTGAGCAGTTCTTC CASTNRGGGEQFF
TRBJ2-7 NA once TRBV28 TGTGCCAGCCGCCGGGTCCTCTCCTACGAGCAGTACTTC CASRRVLSYEQYF
TRBJ2-1 NA NA TRBV29-1 TGCAGCGCCCGAATCAGGGGCGAATCCTACAATGAGCAGTTCTTC CSARIRGESYNEQFF
TRBJ1-1 TRBD1 once TRBV12-3/TRBV12-4 TGTGCCAGCAAAGACAGGGGGAACACTGAAGCTTTCTTT CASKDRGNTEAFF
TRBJ2-3 NA NA TRBV10-1 TGCGCCAGCAGTGTGGGCAGCGGGCGCTTCACAGATACGCAGTATTTT CASSVGSGRFTDTQYF
TRBJ2-7 TRBD1 NA TRBV24-1 TGTGCCACCAGTGACTACCGACAGGGCTCCTACGAGCAGTACTTC CATSDYRQGSYEQYF
TRBJ2-7 NA NA TRBV24-1 TGTGCCACCAGTGATGCTTCCAAGGAGAGCTCCTACGAGCAGTACTTC CATSDASKESSYEQYF
TRBJ2-7 TRBD1 NA TRBV27 TGTGCCAGCAGCGGCAGAGGGACAGGAATACACGAGCAGTACTTC CASSGRGTGIHEQYF
TRBJ2-5 TRBD2 NA TRBV29-1 TGCAGCGTTGGGAGCGGGGGTTTAGAGACCCAGTACTTC CSVGSGGLETQYF
TRBJ2-2 NA NA TRBV2 TGTGCCACGCAGAGTACAGAATCCGGGGAGCTGTTTTTT CATQSTESGELFF
TRBJ1-1 NA NA TRBV27 TGTGCCAGCAGTCTGGGAGCGGGCGTGAACACTGAAGCTTTCTTT CASSLGAGVNTEAFF
TRBJ1-6 NA NA TRBV30 TGTGCCTGGAGTAAGGGGAACGAATCACCCCTCCACTTT CAWSKGNESPLHF
TRBJ2-3 TRBD1 NA TRBV5-4 TGTGCCAGCAGCTTGGGACCACAGGGGGATACGCAGTATTTT CASSLGPQGDTQYF
TRBJ2-3 TRBD2 NA TRBV13 TGTGCCAGCAGTTCGCGATGGGACTACCGCACAGATACGCAGTATTTT CASSSRWDYRTDTQYF
TRBJ2-3 TRBD2 NA TRBV30 TGTGCCTGGAGTGTCGGGGGGAGCACAGATACGCAGTATTTT CAWSVGGSTDTQYF
TRBJ1-6 NA NA TRBV19 TGTGCCAGCCGGGACATTGCCAATTTATATAATTCACCCCTCCACTTT CASRDIANLYNSPLHF
TRBJ1-5 TRBD1 NA TRBV5-1 TGCGCCAGCAGACCGGGGATCCCACAGGGGACAGTCAGCAATCAGCCCCAGCATTTT CASRPGIPQGTVSNQPQHF
TRBJ1-3 NA NA TRBV3-1/TRBV3-2 TGTGCCAGCAGCCAAGACCTGATTACAGGCACCATATATTTT CASSQDLITGTIYF
TRBJ2-1 TRBD2 once TRBV3-1/TRBV3-2 TGTGCCAGCAGCCCACAAGCGGGGGGGGTATACAATGAGCAGTTCTTC CASSPQAGGVYNEQFF
TRBJ2-3 TRBD2 NA TRBV11-2 TGTGCCAGCAGCCGCGGGGGGGGTCAGGATACGCAGTATTTT CASSRGGGQDTQYF